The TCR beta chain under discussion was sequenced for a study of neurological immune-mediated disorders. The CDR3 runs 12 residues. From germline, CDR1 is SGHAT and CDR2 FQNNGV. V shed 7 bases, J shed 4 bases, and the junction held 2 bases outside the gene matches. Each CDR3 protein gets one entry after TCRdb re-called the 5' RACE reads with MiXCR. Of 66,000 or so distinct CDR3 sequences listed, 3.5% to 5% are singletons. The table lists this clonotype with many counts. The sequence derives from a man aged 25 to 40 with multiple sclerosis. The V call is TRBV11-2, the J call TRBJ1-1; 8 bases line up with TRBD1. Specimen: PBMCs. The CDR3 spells CASIGQGTEAFF. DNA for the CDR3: TGTGCCAGCATCGGACAGGGCACTGAAGCTTTCTTT.